The rows below give T cell receptor beta chains drawn from one sample of a study of blood T cell repertoires in COVID-19. The table came from immunoSEQ multiplex PCR; TCRdb's copy has only in-frame clones and leaves some out. The top ten hold under 2% of the sample, which has about 100,000 clones, 86% seen once. The sample comprised peripheral blood. The receptors were sampled from a man aged 80 or over with acute or convalescent COVID-19. Both conserved end residues are part of each CDR3. The D gene is left open where the match is weak. Where a row states a size, it is once, few, many or the class of an expanded clone; other rows omit it.

V	size	D	J	DNA	CDR3
TRBV19	NA	TRBD1	TRBJ2-5	TGTGCCAGTAGTATAGGACAGGGGGGTCAAGAGACCCAGTACTTC	CASSIGQGGQETQYF
TRBV11-1	NA	NA	TRBJ1-1	TGTGCCAGCAGCCTAACAGGGAGCCCCCTGAACACTGAAGCTTTCTTT	CASSLTGSPLNTEAFF
TRBV4-3	NA	TRBD2	TRBJ2-2	TGCGCCAGCAGTGATCTAGGGGGGACTAGCGGGTTCACCGGGGAGCTGTTTTTT	CASSDLGGTSGFTGELFF
TRBV7-9	NA	NA	TRBJ2-3	TGTGCCAGCAGCTCCGGACAGTACACAGATACGCAGTATTTT	CASSSGQYTDTQYF
TRBV27	NA	NA	TRBJ1-2	TGTGCCAGCAGTTTAACAGGGCGAGACTATGGCTACACCTTC	CASSLTGRDYGYTF
TRBV6-5	NA	NA	TRBJ1-2	TGTGCCAGCAGTTACTCTCCCGGGGAGTTGGGTGGCTACACCTTC	CASSYSPGELGGYTF
TRBV7-2	NA	TRBD2	TRBJ2-1	TGTGCCAACACACAAAGCGGGAGGGCCGGGGATGAGCAGTTCTTC	CANTQSGRAGDEQFF
TRBV1	NA	NA	TRBJ2-7	TGCACCAGCAGCCAAGAAGAACGGGAACGCTTGGGGGGGGACGAGCAGTACTTC	CTSSQEERERLGGDEQYF
TRBV28	NA	TRBD2	TRBJ2-1	TGTGCCAGCAGTTTACCCCCAACGGGAGGAAAATACAATGAGCAGTTCTTC	CASSLPPTGGKYNEQFF
TRBV9	NA	NA	TRBJ1-2	TGTGCCAGCAGCGCCAGGGGAGGGTTCGACTATGGCTACACCTTC	CASSARGGFDYGYTF
TRBV15	NA	TRBD1	TRBJ2-7	TGTGCCACCAGCAGATCGGGACAGACCTACGAGCAGTACTTC	CATSRSGQTYEQYF
TRBV7-2	NA	TRBD2	TRBJ2-3	TGTGCCAGCAGCGGCCGGGGACTAGCGGGAGGTACGCAGTATTTT	CASSGRGLAGGTQYF
TRBV6-2/TRBV6-3	NA	TRBD2	TRBJ2-1	TGTGCCAGCAGTGAGGGACTAGGAATCTACAATGAGCAGTTCTTC	CASSEGLGIYNEQFF
TRBV6-2/TRBV6-3	NA	TRBD2	TRBJ2-2	TGTGCCAGCAGTTACGGCGTAAATCTAGCGGGGACCGGGGAGCTGTTTTTT	CASSYGVNLAGTGELFF
TRBV5-4	NA	TRBD1	TRBJ2-1	TGTGCCAGCAGCTTACAGGGGGCGGATGAGCAGTTCTTC	CASSLQGADEQFF
TRBV2	once	TRBD2	TRBJ2-7	TGTGCCAGCAGGCCCAGCGGGTTACTAGCGGGAGATTACGAGCAGTACTTC	CASRPSGLLAGDYEQYF
TRBV10-3	few	TRBD1	TRBJ1-3	TGTGCCATCAGTGATCAGAACAGGGGGCCTGGAAACACCATATATTTT	CAISDQNRGPGNTIYF
TRBV10-3	NA	TRBD2	TRBJ2-7	TGTGCCATCAGACTTAGCGGGAGTAATCTCGACGAGCAGTACTTC	CAIRLSGSNLDEQYF
TRBV5-1	NA	NA	TRBJ2-2	TGCGCCAGCAGCTTGGGTCTGTACACCGGGGAGCTGTTTTTT	CASSLGLYTGELFF
TRBV6-6	NA	NA	TRBJ1-5	TGTGCCAGCAGTCCAATACAGGATGGACAGCCCCAGCATTTT	CASSPIQDGQPQHF
TRBV4-3	NA	TRBD2	TRBJ2-3	TGCGCCAGCAGCCCCCGACTAGCGGGCGCAGATACGCAGTATTTT	CASSPRLAGADTQYF
TRBV4-1	NA	TRBD2	TRBJ2-1	TGCGCCAGCAGCCACCCCGGGACTAGCGGGAGGGCCCAGGATGAGCAGTTCTTC	CASSHPGTSGRAQDEQFF
TRBV28	NA	TRBD2	TRBJ2-7	TGTGCCAGCAGTTCTAGCGGGAGGGGCGAGCAGTACTTC	CASSSSGRGEQYF
TRBV28	NA	NA	TRBJ1-2	TGTGCCACCGTACGGTTTGACTATGGCTACACCTTC	CATVRFDYGYTF
TRBV3-1/TRBV3-2	NA	NA	TRBJ2-1	TGTGCCAGCAGCCTTTCCGGGACTCGTTTCTACAATGAGCAGTTCTTC	CASSLSGTRFYNEQFF
TRBV5-1	NA	NA	TRBJ2-7	TGCGCCAGCAGCTTGGCCCCAGCGGCCAACTACGAGCAGTACTTC	CASSLAPAANYEQYF
TRBV28	NA	NA	TRBJ1-4	TGTGCCAGCAGTCCACCCCGTGGTGGAGTTAATGAAAAACTGTTTTTT	CASSPPRGGVNEKLFF
TRBV5-4	NA	NA	TRBJ2-2	TGTGCCAGCAGCCCCGCGGTAGCTTCCGGGGAGCTGTTTTTT	CASSPAVASGELFF
TRBV9	NA	TRBD1	TRBJ1-4	TGTGCCAGCAGCGAAACGGGACAGCATAATGAAAAACTGTTTTTT	CASSETGQHNEKLFF
TRBV30	NA	NA	TRBJ1-2	TGTGCCTGGAGTAGCGGGGGCTATGGCTACACCTTC	CAWSSGGYGYTF
TRBV5-1	NA	TRBD2	TRBJ2-7	TGCGCCAGCAGCCGGACTAGCCTCACTCTTTCCTACGAGCAGTACTTC	CASSRTSLTLSYEQYF
TRBV6-6	NA	NA	TRBJ2-3	TGTGCCAGCAGTTACTCTGGGACTAGCACAGATACGCAGTATTTT	CASSYSGTSTDTQYF
TRBV5-1	NA	TRBD2	TRBJ2-5	TGCGCCAGCAGCTCAACTAGCGCGCAAGAGACCCAGTACTTC	CASSSTSAQETQYF
TRBV5-1	NA	TRBD1	TRBJ1-1	TGCGCCAGCAGCTTGGCCTCCGGGACAGGGAACACTGAAGCTTTCTTT	CASSLASGTGNTEAFF
TRBV29-1	NA	TRBD2	TRBJ2-1	TGCAGCGCGGCCTCTAGCGGGTCCAATGAGCAGTTCTTC	CSAASSGSNEQFF
TRBV6-6	NA	TRBD1	TRBJ1-1	TGTGCCAGCAACAACAGGGGGGTAGGGAACACTGAAGCTTTCTTT	CASNNRGVGNTEAFF
TRBV5-6	NA	NA	TRBJ2-1	TGTGCCAGCAAGGACTACGACTCCTACAATGAGCAGTTCTTC	CASKDYDSYNEQFF
TRBV5-1	NA	TRBD1	TRBJ2-1	TGCGCCAGCAGCTTGGACGGGACAGTAGAATACAATGAGCAGTTCTTC	CASSLDGTVEYNEQFF
TRBV7-3	NA	TRBD1	TRBJ2-1	TGTGCCAGCAGCTCGACAGGGGACCCGGGTGATGAGCAGTTCTTC	CASSSTGDPGDEQFF
TRBV19	NA	TRBD1	TRBJ2-7	TGTGCCAGTAGTAATACCGGGACAGCGAAATACGAGCAGTACTTC	CASSNTGTAKYEQYF
TRBV7-2	NA	NA	TRBJ2-7	TGTGCCAGCAGCTTGAGCTTTCAAGCCAACGAGCAGTACTTC	CASSLSFQANEQYF
TRBV28	NA	TRBD1	TRBJ2-7	TGTGCCAGCAGCTACGGGACAGCTCACTCCTACGAGCAGTACTTC	CASSYGTAHSYEQYF
TRBV6-6	NA	TRBD1	TRBJ2-1	TGTGCCAGCAGTGGAGACAGGGCTGGTGAGCAGTTCTTC	CASSGDRAGEQFF
TRBV5-1	NA	TRBD2	TRBJ2-2	TGCGCCAGCAGCTCAAGACTAGCGGGGGCCGCGAACACCGGGGAGCTGTTTTTT	CASSSRLAGAANTGELFF
TRBV5-5	NA	TRBD1	TRBJ2-3	TGTGCCAGCAGCTTAAGGACAGGGTCAGATACGCAGTATTTT	CASSLRTGSDTQYF
TRBV9	NA	NA	TRBJ2-3	TGTGCCAGCAGCTATGACCCGACTAGCACAGATACGCAGTATTTT	CASSYDPTSTDTQYF
TRBV7-8	NA	NA	TRBJ1-2	TGTGCCAGCAGCTCCCACACAGGGACAAACTATGGCTACACCTTC	CASSSHTGTNYGYTF
TRBV19	NA	NA	TRBJ2-1	TGTGCCAGTAGTGACAGGCGGGATGAGCAGTTCTTC	CASSDRRDEQFF
TRBV25-1	NA	TRBD2	TRBJ2-2	TGTGCCAGCAGTGAATATGCGGGAGCAGGAGGAGCCGGGGAGCTGTTTTTT	CASSEYAGAGGAGELFF
TRBV29-1	NA	TRBD1	TRBJ2-4	TGCAGCGTTGTGGGAGGACAGGGGAATAGCAAAAACATTCAGTACTTC	CSVVGGQGNSKNIQYF
TRBV28	NA	NA	TRBJ2-3	TGTGCCAGCAGTTCCCAACTAGATACGCAGTATTTT	CASSSQLDTQYF
TRBV5-1	NA	TRBD1	TRBJ1-2	TGCGCCAGCAGCTTGGACAGGGGCCGGAGCTTGGGCTACACCTTC	CASSLDRGRSLGYTF
TRBV7-9	NA	TRBD2	TRBJ2-1	TGTGCCAGCAGCTTAGTCGGTAGCGGGGGCCACAATGAGCAGTTCTTC	CASSLVGSGGHNEQFF